A selection of T cell receptor beta chains follows, all from one sample in a study of a mutant IDH1 vaccine in newly diagnosed glioma. Sequencing used immunoSEQ multiplex PCR; TCRdb keeps in-frame clones, though not all of them. The sample lists about 32,000 clones, around 84% occurring once. For these TCRs, the target antigens are not known. The sequenced sample was PBMCs, obtained from a glioma patient whose treatment included an IDH1 peptide vaccine. Every receptor here comes from a man aged 25 to 40 with glioma. Both conserved end residues are part of each CDR3. D genes are given only for firm matches. A row's size may be missing; if present it is once, few, many or a size class.

TRBD1,NA,TRBV2,TRBJ1-2,CASSRTGGGYTF,TGTGCCAGCAGTAGAACAGGGGGGGGCTACACCTTC
TRBD2,NA,TRBV5-5,TRBJ2-7,CASSLTGTSGSYEQYF,TGTGCCAGCAGCTTGACCGGGACTAGCGGTTCCTACGAGCAGTACTTC
NA,NA,TRBV2,TRBJ2-1,CASSESPSSYNEQFF,TGTGCCAGCAGTGAAAGTCCTAGCTCCTACAATGAGCAGTTCTTC
TRBD1,NA,TRBV7-9,TRBJ1-1,CASSLLPFRDRALTEAFF,TGTGCCAGCAGCTTACTACCCTTCCGGGACAGGGCTCTCACTGAAGCTTTCTTT
NA,NA,TRBV5-1,TRBJ2-7,CASSLVLENYEQYF,TGCGCCAGCAGCTTGGTTCTGGAAAACTACGAGCAGTACTTC
NA,NA,TRBV14,TRBJ1-4,CASSQIRNSNEKLFF,TGTGCCAGCAGCCAAATAAGGAACAGTAATGAAAAACTGTTTTTT
TRBD1,NA,TRBV2,TRBJ2-2,CASSEFGQGASGELFF,TGTGCCAGCAGTGAATTTGGACAGGGGGCGTCCGGGGAGCTGTTTTTT
NA,NA,TRBV30,TRBJ1-1,CAWSVSGTEAFF,TGTGCCTGGAGTGTCTCAGGGACTGAAGCTTTCTTT
NA,NA,TRBV6-5,TRBJ2-7,CASSYLLGAREQYF,TGTGCCAGCAGTTACCTTCTGGGGGCGAGGGAGCAGTACTTC
NA,NA,TRBV7-8,TRBJ1-1,CASSLHRGTAEAFF,TGTGCCAGCAGCCTGCATAGAGGGACCGCTGAAGCTTTCTTT
NA,NA,TRBV5-4,TRBJ1-2,CASSLDNNYGYTF,TGTGCCAGCAGCTTGGACAATAACTATGGCTACACCTTC
NA,NA,TRBV27,TRBJ1-2,CASSLSARPYYGYTF,TGTGCCAGCAGTTTATCGGCCAGGCCCTACTATGGCTACACCTTC
NA,NA,TRBV27,TRBJ1-1,CASVGFVNTEAFF,TGTGCCAGCGTCGGGTTCGTGAACACTGAAGCTTTCTTT
TRBD1,NA,TRBV5-4,TRBJ2-2,CASSSLDRAGTGELFF,TGTGCCAGCAGCTCTCTGGACAGGGCGGGCACCGGGGAGCTGTTTTTT
NA,NA,TRBV2,TRBJ1-3,CASSLLPPESSGNTIYF,TGTGCCAGCAGCTTGTTACCTCCTGAATCCTCTGGAAACACCATATATTTT
TRBD1,NA,TRBV2,TRBJ1-5,CASRGQGDQPQHF,TGTGCCAGTCGGGGGCAGGGGGATCAGCCCCAGCATTTT
NA,NA,TRBV5-1,TRBJ1-4,CASSLEGPNEKLFF,TGCGCCAGCAGCTTGGAGGGGCCTAATGAAAAACTGTTTTTT
NA,NA,TRBV5-4,TRBJ2-5,CASSPTVLEETQYF,TGTGCCAGCAGCCCCACCGTCCTGGAGGAGACCCAGTACTTC
NA,NA,TRBV6-4,TRBJ2-6,CASSPVGANVLTF,TGTGCCAGCAGTCCGGTGGGGGCCAACGTCCTGACTTTC
NA,NA,TRBV19,TRBJ1-2,CASAPGGNYGYTF,TGTGCCAGCGCCCCCGGGGGAAACTATGGCTACACCTTC
NA,NA,TRBV30,TRBJ1-1,CAWSVARNEAFF,TGTGCCTGGAGTGTAGCCCGGAATGAAGCTTTCTTT
NA,NA,TRBV6-5,TRBJ1-5,CASRGTSSNQPQHF,TGTGCCAGCAGGGGGACATCCAGCAATCAGCCCCAGCATTTT
NA,NA,TRBV19,TRBJ2-7,CASSLWLTGNIPYEQYF,TGTGCCAGTAGTCTCTGGCTGACGGGAAATATACCCTACGAGCAGTACTTC
NA,NA,TRBV10-1,TRBJ1-1,CASGLGGSGTEAFF,TGCGCCAGCGGGCTCGGGGGTTCGGGCACTGAAGCTTTCTTT
NA,NA,TRBV29-1,TRBJ1-2,CSAGSALYGYTF,TGCAGCGCAGGATCTGCCCTCTATGGCTACACCTTC
NA,NA,TRBV7-9,TRBJ2-7,CASSESGLYSYEQYF,TGTGCCAGCAGCGAGAGCGGCCTATACTCCTACGAGCAGTACTTC
NA,NA,TRBV11-2,TRBJ1-1,CASSFTLGDTEAFF,TGTGCCAGCAGCTTCACCCTAGGAGACACTGAAGCTTTCTTT
TRBD1,NA,TRBV5-4,TRBJ2-2,CASSVGQGADTGELFF,TGTGCCAGCAGCGTCGGACAGGGGGCGGACACCGGGGAGCTGTTTTTT
NA,NA,TRBV9,TRBJ2-5,CASSLRQWGRETQYF,TGTGCCAGCAGCCTAAGGCAGTGGGGGAGAGAGACCCAGTACTTC
TRBD1,NA,TRBV5-1,TRBJ1-2,CASSPGTGDNYGYTF,TGCGCCAGCAGCCCAGGGACAGGAGATAACTATGGCTACACCTTC
NA,few,TRBV5-8,TRBJ1-1,CASSLGQGRAEAFF,TGTGCCAGCAGCTTGGGGCAGGGAAGAGCTGAAGCTTTCTTT
NA,NA,TRBV7-9,TRBJ2-7,CATRDKGEDEQYF,TGTGCCACCAGGGATAAGGGAGAGGACGAGCAGTACTTC
NA,few,TRBV30,TRBJ1-1,CAWGEGGEAFF,TGTGCCTGGGGGGAGGGGGGTGAAGCTTTCTTT
NA,NA,TRBV30,TRBJ2-3,CAWMVPDTQYF,TGTGCCTGGATGGTCCCAGATACGCAGTATTTT
NA,NA,TRBV6-5,TRBJ2-7,CASSYQRSSYEQYF,TGTGCCAGCAGTTACCAGCGAAGTTCCTACGAGCAGTACTTC
NA,NA,TRBV5-1,TRBJ2-2,CASSLTRSTGELFF,TGCGCCAGCAGCTTGACTCGCTCGACCGGGGAGCTGTTTTTT
TRBD2,few,TRBV9,TRBJ2-3,CASSPPTSAPSTDTQYF,TGTGCCAGCAGCCCACCGACTAGCGCACCGAGCACAGATACGCAGTATTTT
TRBD1,NA,TRBV9,TRBJ2-5,CASSGSGQGPLETQYF,TGTGCCAGCAGCGGTTCGGGACAGGGCCCTCTGGAGACCCAGTACTTC
NA,NA,TRBV4-1,TRBJ2-7,CASSRVGGDSVGSYEQYF,TGCGCCAGCAGCCGCGTCGGTGGGGATAGCGTCGGCTCCTACGAGCAGTACTTC
NA,NA,TRBV5-1,TRBJ1-1,CASSLAARSLMNTEAFF,TGCGCCAGCAGCTTGGCCGCCAGGTCTCTCATGAACACTGAAGCTTTCTTT